This record concerns one T cell receptor beta chain sequence. Its antigen is as yet unknown. The entry originates in a study of cytomegalovirus exposure and HLA in healthy donors. Overall study results and limits: Later on, an analysis showed TCR association rates differing by HLA locus, with DRB1 the most and HLA-C the fewest.

Trimming shortened V by 5 bases and J by 1 base, and 9 bases separated the two germline ends. This CDR3 is 14 amino acids long. Looked up from germline, CDR1 is LNHDA and CDR2 is SQIVND (reference sequence). Primers included in the PCR were 60 Vbeta and 13 Jbeta primers. Libraries were prepared by immunoSEQ multiplex PCR; TCRdb keeps only in-frame clonotypes and omits some of them. Among 150,000 to 200,000 clones, more than 65% were seen once, and the ten largest hold approximately 10%. The receptor was derived from a man aged 18 to 29 in good health and CMV-seropositive. This rearrangement joins TRBV19 to TRBJ1-5, with a weak D call TRBD1 (5 bases). Sequencing was performed on PBMCs. CDR3 in amino acids: CASSPRGSNQPQHF. Written as DNA, the CDR3 is TGTGCCAGTAGTCCCCGGGGGAGCAATCAGCCCCAGCATTTT.